The source of this T cell receptor beta chain is a study of T cells in Graves' hyperthyroidism and ophthalmopathy. About this clonotype itself: Its antigen remains unknown.

Clinical symptoms, serum thyroxine, TRAb, thyroid ultrasound and orbital computed tomography informed diagnoses. Findings and limits, study-wide: In the blood, most expanded thyroid clonotypes above 0.001 appeared as well.

This CDR3 contains 16 residues. The V and J ends lost 3 bases and 4 bases, in that order; junction bases with no gene match: 10. Germline V gene lookup returns CDR1 LNHNV and CDR2 YYDKDF (reference sequence). Amplification of TCR beta CDR3 regions used RNA as the template. The study used the HTBI primer set for a first-round RT-PCR of the TCR CDR3. TCRdb reprocessed the multiplex PCR reads via MiXCR and lists one record per CDR3 protein. The sample has roughly 510,000 distinct CDR3 sequences, 40% to 55% seen once. The sequence came from an adult woman with Graves' disease, either hyperthyroidism or ophthalmopathy (not recorded which). The rearrangement uses TRBV15 and TRBJ2-5; 8 bases are a match to TRBD2. The sample consisted of peripheral blood or thyroid tissue (not recorded which). Here the CDR3 reads CATSSGGRGAAETQYF. In DNA form, the CDR3 reads TGTGCCACCAGCAGTGGGGGGCGGGGGGCTGCAGAGACCCAGTACTTC.